The 6 T cell receptor beta chains below all came from one sample that was sequenced in a study of T cells in tuberculosis. Noted time point: new active TB diagnosis, blood taken before or within 7 days of starting treatment. Clones were sequenced by immunoSEQ multiplex PCR, and TCRdb holds only the in-frame ones, with some missing. The sample has under 40,000 clones, roughly 88% seen once. The material was PBMCs, obtained at tuberculosis diagnosis. Receptors originate from an adult with tuberculosis.

In DNA, the CDR3 is TGTGCCAGCAGCGCACAGACACCACAGGTCCCCTCTGGAAACACCATATATTTT. Its translation is CASSAQTPQVPSGNTIYF. The V call is TRBV9, the J call TRBJ1-3, with D possibly TRBD1 on 5 matching bases. CDR1 and CDR2 from the germline V gene are SGDLS and YYNGEE. The CDR3 length is 18 residues. V shed 3 bases and J shed 0 bases, with 19 bases lying between them.

On this clone: The DNA is omitted, as the CDR3 cannot be located on it reliably, and the CDR3 follows TCRdb's listing. This chain uses TRBV19 with TRBJ2-1; the table calls TRBD1, which could not be checked here. From its first to its last residue, the CDR3 has 12 amino acids. In germline, CDR1 is LNHDA, CDR2 SQIVND (reference sequence). This CDR3 reads CASSWAEGAPFF.

The rearrangement links TRBV10-3 to TRBJ1-1; weak D call: TRBD1 (6 bases). The ends were cut back, 7 bases at V and 1 base at J, with 13 bases in the middle. Germline assignment: CDR1 ENHRY and CDR2 SYGVKD. The CDR3 has 14 amino acids. CDR3 in DNA: TGTGCCATCAACCAACAACAGGGGAACACTGAAGCTTTCTTT. This sequence encodes CAINQQQGNTEAFF.

This chain connects TRBV2 to TRBJ2-5, with TRBD2 identical over 8 bases. This CDR3 spans 14 amino acids. CDR1 is SNHLY and CDR2 is FYNNEI in the germline V gene. V was pared by 7 bases and J by 5 bases, with 9 bases of the junction left unmatched. The CDR3 region has the DNA TGTGCCAGCACTCCCCCGGGGGGGTTCGAGACCCAGTACTTC. As protein: CASTPPGGFETQYF.

In this sample, this clone turned up once. This chain connects TRBV6-1 to TRBJ2-2; a possible D gene is TRBD1 (5 bases). The CDR3 sequence is 14 residues long. Trimming took 3 bases from V and 1 from J, leaving 6 bases between them. Germline loops: CDR1 MNHNS, CDR2 SASEGT. This chain's CDR3 is CASSDRVNTGELFF. The CDR3 region has the DNA TGTGCCAGCAGTGACAGGGTGAACACCGGGGAGCTGTTTTTT.

This clone came up once. The chain is built from TRBV10-3 and TRBJ2-7; D gene uncertain. Germline V CDR1 and CDR2: ENHRY, SYGVKD. This CDR3 is built from 14 residues. Trimming stripped 2 bases from V and 5 bases from J, with 13 bases between. The CDR3 protein is CAISEGHPRNEQYF. Here the CDR3 DNA reads TGTGCCATCAGTGAGGGTCACCCTAGGAACGAGCAGTACTTC.